Following are 20 T cell receptor beta chains from one sample sequenced in a study of tumor and adjacent non-tumor tissue in lung cancer. TCRbeta libraries were built with three rounds of nested PCR, modified from ARM-PCR. In TCRdb, the multiplex PCR reads were re-called with MiXCR into one record per CDR3 protein. Of 200,000 to 250,000 distinct CDR3 sequences detected, 71% appear once; the ten largest clones hold roughly a quarter. RNA was extracted from bulk tissue without any cell sorting. Input material: lung tumor tissue. The source is a man in his fifties or sixties with non-small cell lung cancer.

About this clonotype: Lacking the conserved final phenylalanine or tryptophan, this CDR3 likely reflects a read error. The V call is TRBV12-3 or TRBV12-4, the J call TRBJ1-1; D ambiguous. Trimming left V 6 bases short and J 3 bases short, with 11 bases between. The CDR3 is 13 amino acids. The CDR3 spells CASSPRRDTEAFS. CDR3 nucleotides: TGTGCCAGCAGCCCCCGGCGCGACACTGAAGCTTTCTCT.

The V call is TRBV11-3, the J call TRBJ2-2, with 11 bases identical to TRBD2. V gave up 9 bases and J gave up 5 bases; unmatched junction bases: 14. The CDR3 is 17 residues long. Germline CDR1 reads SGHNT; CDR2 reads YENEEA. For the CDR3, the DNA is TGTGCCAGTAACCACCTCGCGACTAGCGGGGCGACCGGGGAGCTGTTTTTT. This gives the protein CASNHLATSGATGELFF.

Concerning this clonotype itself: In this CDR3 the conserved last residue, phenylalanine or tryptophan, is missing, so a read error is likely. The chain employs TRBV11-3 and TRBJ2-7; 7 bases agree with TRBD2. There are 14 residues in the CDR3. Looked up from germline, CDR1 is SGHNT and CDR2 is YENEEA. Trimming took 5 bases from V and 8 from J; bases not matched to a gene: 12. The CDR3 sequence is CASSPRAGWYKQYL. The DNA of the CDR3 is TGTGCCAGCAGCCCCCGAGCGGGATGGTACAAGCAGTACCTC.

As for this clonotype: The junction departs from the called germline gene at one end, perhaps through a read error. The chain is built from TRBV6-6 and TRBJ1-6; D is unresolved. CDR1 MNHNY and CDR2 SVGAGI come from the germline V gene (reference sequence). This CDR3 contains 13 residues. CDR3 bases: TGTGCCAGCAGTTACTCGGTCAATTCACCCTTCCAATTT. This sequence encodes CASSYSVNSPFQF.

Points on this clonotype: At one boundary the junction diverges from the germline segment, which might be a read error. The chain employs TRBV6-2 or TRBV6-3 and TRBJ1-2; D might be TRBD1 (5 bases). CDR1 MNHEY and CDR2 SVGEGT come from the germline V gene. The CDR3 spans 15 residues. For the CDR3, the DNA is TGTGCCAGCAGTTATCCCGGACATGCGGGCTATTGCTACACCTTC. The encoded protein is CASSYPGHAGYCYTF.

A note on this clonotype: A much more abundant neighbour one base away suggests this may be a read error. The chain uses TRBV20-1 and TRBJ2-7, with D possibly being TRBD2 (6 bases). The CDR3 spans 14 residues. Germline V gene sequence: CDR1 DFQATT, CDR2 SNEGSKA (reference sequence). CDR3: CNARRAGQSYEQYF. The CDR3, as DNA: TGCAATGCTAGAAGAGCGGGTCAATCCTACGAGCAGTACTTC.

The rearrangement uses TRBV2 and TRBJ2-3; no reliable D call. The CDR3 runs 12 residues. Germline loops: CDR1 SNHLY, CDR2 FYNNEI. The V end lost 5 bases, the J end lost 6 bases, and 9 bases lay between the germline ends. CDR3 in amino acids: CASSFLVDTQYF. The CDR3 bases are TGTGCCAGCAGTTTTCTCGTGGATACGCAGTATTTT.

For this clonotype: The junction differs from germline at one of its ends, possibly a read error. The chain carries TRBV5-1 and TRBJ1-1; D unresolved. The CDR3 runs to 14 residues. CDR1 is SGHRS and CDR2 is YFSETQ in the germline V gene. The CDR3 loop is CASILEYGAAEAFF. DNA for the CDR3: TGCGCCAGCATCTTGGAGTACGGCGCGGCTGAAGCTTTCTTT.

The rearrangement joins TRBV7-9 to TRBJ2-7; D ambiguous. The CDR3 is made up of 14 amino acids. The germline gives CDR1 SEHNR, CDR2 FQNEAQ (reference sequence). The CDR3: CVGSPLGHPYEQYF. CDR3 coding DNA: TGTGTCGGCAGCCCCCTGGGCCACCCCTACGAGCAGTACTTC.

This clonotype was counted only a few times. The rearrangement links TRBV20-1 to TRBJ1-5; D call uncertain. Germline CDR1 and CDR2: DFQATT and SNEGSKA (reference sequence). The CDR3 totals 13 residues. The ends were cut back, 2 bases at V and 5 bases at J, with 10 bases in the middle. The CDR3 loop reads CSARPQPDQPQHF. The CDR3 DNA sequence: TGCAGTGCTAGACCCCAGCCCGATCAGCCCCAGCATTTT.

The gene calls are TRBV5-1 and TRBJ2-7; D may be TRBD2 (6 bases). V shed 2 bases and J shed 5 bases, with 11 bases lying between them. The CDR3 is 13 amino acids. Germline CDR1 SGHRS, CDR2 YFSETQ. CDR3 nucleotides: TGCGCCAGCAGCTTTGTGCGGGGCGACGAGCAGTACTTC. Amino acid sequence: CASSFVRGDEQYF.

This clonotype was detected only a few times. The chain has TRBV6-5 and TRBJ1-2, with D possibly being TRBD1 (6 bases). This CDR3 is built from 13 residues. Trimming cost V 6 bases and J 3 bases, with 11 bases left between them. Germline-derived CDR1 and CDR2 are MNHEY and SVGAGI. The chain's CDR3 is CASRQQGDYGYTF. CDR3 nucleotides: TGTGCCAGCAGGCAACAGGGCGACTATGGCTACACCTTC.

Note on this clonotype: A much more abundant neighbour one base away suggests this may be a read error. The V call is TRBV6-1, the J call TRBJ2-1, with D possibly matching TRBD1 (5 bases). The CDR3 is 12 amino acids. The V gene's germline CDR1 is MNHNS and CDR2 SASEGT. The CDR3 sequence is CVSRVQLWEQFF. CDR3 bases: TGTGTCAGCAGGGTACAATTATGGGAGCAGTTCTTC.

With regard to this clonotype: It may be a read error: a sequence one base away is much more abundant. The rearrangement uses TRBV20-1 and TRBJ1-2; D is unresolved. CDR3 length equals 14 residues. Germline CDR1 reads DFQATT; CDR2 reads SNEGSKA (reference sequence). The chain's CDR3 is CSAPKVGFRGFIPF. The CDR3 region has the DNA TGCAGTGCTCCAAAAGTTGGGTTTCGCGGCTTTATCCCCTTC.

This clonotype was recorded a few times. A much larger clone differs from this one at a single base, so this may be a read error. The genes are TRBV6-1 and TRBJ2-4, with D tentatively TRBD1 or TRBD2 (5 bases each). Germline V lookup: CDR1 MNHNS, CDR2 SASEGT. This CDR3 comprises 12 residues. V lost 6 bases and J 9 bases, leaving 12 bases between the germline ends. This chain's CDR3 is CASRVAGSIQYF. In nucleotides, the CDR3 is TGTGCCAGCAGAGTTGCAGGGAGCATTCAGTACTTC.

About this clonotype: Possible read error: a much larger clone is one base away. The J gene is TRBJ2-3, the V gene TRBV30, with D perhaps given as TRBD1 or TRBD2 (5 bases each). This CDR3 spans 13 amino acids. Germline values: CDR1 GTSNPN, CDR2 SVGIG (reference sequence). CDR3 DNA: TGTGCCTGGAGTAATCGAGGGGCAGATGCGCAGTATTTT. Amino acid sequence: CAWSNRGADAQYF.

Remarks on this clonotype: It may be a read error: a sequence one base away is much more abundant. The CDR3 nucleotides are TGTGCCAGCAGTGCCTGGGTGGGCAATCAGCCCCAGCGTTTT. It translates to CASSAWVGNQPQRF. The chain employs TRBV6-1 and TRBJ1-5; D not certain. The CDR3 is 14 amino acids. The germline V gene has CDR1 MNHNS and CDR2 SASEGT.

At least ten counts were recorded for this clonotype. The rearrangement uses TRBV4-2 and TRBJ1-5; TRBD1 aligns across 9 bases. This CDR3 region has 17 residues. Germline V gene data show CDR1 as LGHNA and CDR2 as YNFKEQ. V was clipped by 3 bases and J by 2 bases; unmatched bases: 8. CDR3 nucleotides: TGTGCCAGCAGCCAGTACCTAACAGGGGGCGGCAATCAGCCCCAGCATTTT. This encodes CASSQYLTGGGNQPQHF.

The genes are TRBV10-3 and TRBJ1-2, with D tentatively TRBD1 (6 bases). The CDR3 covers 13 residues. Trimming pared 10 bases from V and 3 bases from J, leaving 15 bases between. Germline V CDR1 and CDR2: ENHRY, SYGVKD. For the CDR3, the DNA is TGTGCCACCAGACAACAGGGCGACTATGGCTACACCTTC. Its protein product is CATRQQGDYGYTF.

The table lists this clonotype with a count of one. The conserved phenylalanine or tryptophan normally closing the CDR3 is absent here, so this likely arose from a read error. This sequence joins TRBV20-1 and TRBJ2-7; tentatively, D is TRBD2 (5 bases). The CDR3 consists of 14 residues. Germline assignment: CDR1 DFQATT and CDR2 SNEGSKA (reference sequence). V was pared by 3 bases and J by 3 bases, with 15 bases between. CDR3 loop: CSASLRTSNYEQYS. In nucleotides, the CDR3 is TGCAGTGCTAGTCTCAGAACTAGTAACTACGAGCAGTACTCC.